The 26 T cell receptor beta chains given below trace back to one sample, sequenced in a study of T-cell memory formation after mild COVID-19. TCRdb redid the calling of the 5' RACE reads with MiXCR, one entry per CDR3 protein. The table includes some 300,000 distinct CDR3 sequences, about 20% detected once. Sequenced sample: PBMCs or a T cell subset sorted from them (not recorded which). Receptors originate from a man younger than 30 who had mild COVID-19 (a few samples of this study predate the infection). Cell type and time point are not known.

The CDR3 spells CASSPGQRQETQYF. The CDR3 DNA reads TGTGCCAGCAGCCCCGGACAGCGGCAAGAGACCCAGTACTTC. The genes are TRBV7-9 and TRBJ2-5; D possibly corresponds to TRBD1 (6 bases). The V gene's germline CDR1 is SEHNR and CDR2 FQNEAQ (reference sequence). V was pared by 5 bases and J by 2 bases, with 12 bases between. The CDR3 length is 14 residues.

This clonotype occurred many times. The rearrangement uses TRBV24-1 and TRBJ2-2; no firm D call. Germline-derived CDR1 and CDR2 are KGHDR and SFDVKD. Trimming pared 2 bases from V and 0 bases from J, leaving 3 bases between. The CDR3 contains 14 residues. CDR3 amino acids: CATSDWTNTGELFF. CDR3 bases: TGTGCCACCAGTGATTGGACGAACACCGGGGAGCTGTTTTTT.

The CDR3 nucleotides are TGTGCCAGCAGTTTGGGCCCGCCTAGGGGGTTAGCCAAAAACATTCAGTACTTC. Amino acid sequence: CASSLGPPRGLAKNIQYF. The chain uses TRBV7-6 and TRBJ2-4; D may be TRBD1 (6 bases). This CDR3 has 18 amino acids. The V and J ends lost 6 bases and 0 bases respectively, with 21 bases between them. Germline values: CDR1 SGHVS, CDR2 FNYEAQ.

The V call is TRBV3-1, the J call TRBJ2-6; no firm D call. The CDR3 has 14 amino acids. V was pared by 6 bases and J by 4 bases, with 10 bases between. The germline gives CDR1 LGHDT, CDR2 YNNKEL (reference sequence). CDR3 coding DNA: TGTGCCAGCAGTGGTCTGGGAGGGGCCAACGTCCTGACTTTC. This encodes CASSGLGGANVLTF.

The chain recombines TRBV4-1 with TRBJ1-5; 11 nucleotides align to TRBD1. The V segment lost 1 base and the J segment 6 bases; nucleotides outside the gene matches: 2. The length of the CDR3 is 15 residues. Germline-derived CDR1 and CDR2 are MGHRA and YSYEKL. Written as DNA, the CDR3 is TGCGCCAGCAGCCAAGGGACAGGGGGCACTCAGCCCCAGCATTTT. Translated: CASSQGTGGTQPQHF.

This clonotype appeared a few times. This chain links TRBV20-1 with TRBJ1-1; tentative D call: TRBD1 (6 bases). The ends were cut back, 0 bases at V and 5 bases at J, with 13 bases in the middle. The CDR3 runs to 14 residues. In germline, CDR1 is DFQATT, CDR2 SNEGSKA (reference sequence). CDR3 region: CSARERQAGTEAFF. The CDR3 nucleotides are TGCAGTGCTAGAGAGCGACAGGCGGGGACTGAAGCTTTCTTT.

This sequence joins TRBV12-3 or TRBV12-4 and TRBJ2-2; a possible D gene is TRBD2 (6 bases). Trimming pared 8 bases from V and 5 bases from J, leaving 15 bases between. This CDR3 contains 14 residues. CDR3 nucleotides: TGTGCCAGCGACCTCGGAGGGAAGACCGGGGAGCTGTTTTTT. The encoded protein is CASDLGGKTGELFF.

This clonotype was observed a few times. The rearrangement links TRBV6-5 to TRBJ1-4; TRBD1 matches 8 bases. CDR1 is MNHEY and CDR2 is SVGAGI in the germline V gene. V lost 5 bases to trimming and J lost 4 bases; unmatched junction nucleotides: 6. The CDR3 consists of 15 residues. CDR3: CASSRIQGDNEKLFF. CDR3 nucleotides: TGTGCCAGCAGTCGCATACAGGGGGATAATGAAAAACTGTTTTTT.

V and J are TRBV29-1 and TRBJ2-3; no clear D. Germline values: CDR1 SQVTM, CDR2 ANQGSEA. CDR3 length equals 11 residues. V was trimmed by 4 bases and J by 3 bases, leaving 5 bases between them. The CDR3 spells CSVVPTDTQYF. The CDR3 nucleotides are TGCAGCGTTGTCCCGACAGATACGCAGTATTTT.

The table lists this clonotype with a count of one. The chain couples TRBV19 to TRBJ1-5; D ambiguous. This CDR3 is 14 amino acids long. V was trimmed by 3 bases and J by 1 base, leaving 7 bases between them. Germline-derived CDR1 and CDR2 are LNHDA and SQIVND (reference sequence). CDR3 residues: CASSMPQSNQPQHF. In DNA, the CDR3 is TGTGCCAGTAGTATGCCTCAAAGCAATCAGCCCCAGCATTTT.

The chain recombines TRBV7-2 with TRBJ1-6; D is ambiguous. There are 12 residues in the CDR3. V lost 1 base and J 9 bases, leaving 4 bases between the germline ends. Germline CDR1 SGHTA, CDR2 FQGNSA. The CDR3 loop reads CASSLDRSPLHF. The CDR3, as DNA: TGTGCCAGCAGCTTAGACCGTTCACCCCTCCACTTT.

This chain joins TRBV7-2 and TRBJ2-5, with TRBD2 matching 12 bases. The CDR3 loop spans 13 amino acids. V trimming: 7 bases; J trimming: 3 bases; junction bases outside the gene matches: 0. Germline CDR1 is SGHTA and CDR2 is FQGNSA. For the CDR3, the DNA is TGTGCCAGCACTAGCGGGGGGGAAGAGACCCAGTACTTC. This translates into CASTSGGEETQYF.

This chain's CDR3 is CASSSPEAIYF. The DNA for the CDR3 is TGTGCCAGCAGCTCGCCCGAGGCCATATATTTT. The chain recombines TRBV7-9 with TRBJ1-3; no clear D gene. This CDR3 has 11 amino acids. With 4 bases removed from V and 11 bases from J, the gap between germline ends came to 9 bases. The germline V gene encodes CDR1 SEHNR and CDR2 FQNEAQ (reference sequence).

The gene calls are TRBV18 and TRBJ2-1, with 10 bases identical to TRBD1. This CDR3 has 15 amino acids. V shed 3 bases and J 8 bases; nucleotides not matched to a gene: 7. CDR1 is KGHSH, CDR2 LQKENI, per germline. CDR3 DNA sequence: TGTGCCAGCTCACCCGGACAGGGGGAATTTGATGAGCAGTTCTTC. Translation: CASSPGQGEFDEQFF.

The CDR3 spells CASRDRATYEQYF. CDR3 DNA: TGTGCCAGTCGGGACAGGGCTACCTACGAGCAGTACTTC. The V gene is TRBV7-2, the J gene TRBJ2-7, with TRBD1 matching 9 bases. The germline V gene encodes CDR1 SGHTA and CDR2 FQGNSA. The CDR3 has 13 residues. The ends lost 9 bases at V and 2 bases at J; junction bases unmatched: 5.

The chain uses TRBV24-1 and TRBJ1-1; D possibly corresponds to TRBD1 (6 bases). V lost 4 bases and J 6 bases, leaving 20 bases between the germline ends. Germline CDR1 and CDR2: KGHDR and SFDVKD. The CDR3 is 16 residues long. DNA for the CDR3: TGTGCCACCAGTGACTACCCTAGGGGGTACCTATCTGAAGCTTTCTTT. This codes for CATSDYPRGYLSEAFF.

The sample holds a few counts of this clonotype. This sequence joins TRBV11-2 and TRBJ2-4, with no clear D. With 3 bases removed from V and 8 bases from J, the gap between germline ends came to 5 bases. The germline CDR1 and CDR2 sequences are SGHAT and FQNNGV. The CDR3 spans 11 residues. The CDR3 sequence: CASSFLDIQYF. The DNA of the CDR3 is TGTGCCAGCAGCTTTTTGGACATTCAGTACTTC.

This clonotype was seen only a few times. The germline gene is not matched at one end of the junction; a read error may be the cause. J is TRBJ2-5 and V is TRBV7-3; 7 bases align to TRBD2. The CDR3 covers 13 residues. CDR1 and CDR2 from the germline V gene are SGHTA and FQGTGA. DNA of the CDR3: TGTGCCAGAAGCTTGCGGGGGAGAGAGACCCAGTACTTC. Protein: CARSLRGRETQYF.

This clonotype was seen a handful of times. This sequence joins TRBV2 and TRBJ2-6, with D perhaps TRBD1 (7 bases). The CDR3 extends over 16 amino acids. V was clipped by 11 bases and J by 0 bases, with 17 bases between them. Germline CDR1 is SNHLY and CDR2 is FYNNEI. The CDR3 bases are TGTGCCTCCTTGGAGGGACAGAGCTCTGGGGCCAACGTCCTGACTTTC. Encoded protein: CASLEGQSSGANVLTF.

The table lists this clonotype with a count of one. The chain combines TRBV3-1 with TRBJ2-5, with 13 positions matching TRBD2. V lost 4 bases, J lost 7 bases, and 6 bases stayed unmatched. CDR3 size: 15 residues. CDR1 and CDR2 (germline): LGHDT, YNNKEL (reference sequence). CDR3 amino acids: CASSPTSGGRVTQYF. The CDR3 region has the DNA TGTGCCAGCAGCCCGACTAGCGGGGGGCGGGTGACCCAGTACTTC.

The chain uses TRBV12-3 or TRBV12-4 and TRBJ2-1; the D call may be TRBD1 or TRBD2 (5 bases each). This CDR3 has 12 residues. V lost 5 bases to trimming and J lost 6 bases, with 8 bases between them. The CDR3 region has the DNA TGTGCCAGCAGTGGGACCAGCAATGAGCAGTTCTTC. Translation gives CASSGTSNEQFF.

A few counts support this clonotype. The chain employs TRBV19 and TRBJ2-2; D perhaps matches TRBD1 (5 bases). The V gene lost 7 bases and the J gene lost 6 bases, with 12 bases spanning the gap. The V gene's germline CDR1 is LNHDA and CDR2 SQIVND (reference sequence). This CDR3 comprises 13 residues. The CDR3 spells CASTPGSPGELFF. CDR3 DNA: TGTGCCAGTACCCCAGGGTCGCCCGGGGAGCTGTTTTTT.

The rearrangement links TRBV5-6 to TRBJ1-1; D unresolved. Germline lookup yields CDR1 SGHDT and CDR2 YYEEEE. V was clipped by 1 base and J by 11 bases, with 9 bases between them. CDR3 length: 11 amino acids. CDR3 region: CASSLSGKAFF. The CDR3 nucleotides are TGTGCCAGCAGCTTGAGCGGGAAGGCTTTCTTT.

This clonotype has just a few counts. The genes are TRBV4-2 and TRBJ2-7, with D hard to call. Trimming removed 4 bases from V and 6 bases from J, with 13 bases in between. CDR3 length equals 13 residues. From germline, CDR1 is LGHNA and CDR2 YNFKEQ. CDR3 sequence: CASSLHSAGEQYF. CDR3 coding DNA: TGTGCCAGCAGCCTCCACAGCGCAGGCGAGCAGTACTTC.

The sample holds a few counts of this clonotype. The chain links TRBV25-1 to TRBJ1-2; 10 bases line up with TRBD1. The CDR3 runs 16 residues. The V and J ends lost 3 bases and 7 bases, in that order; junction bases with no gene match: 11. Germline assignment: CDR1 MGHDK and CDR2 SYGVNS. The CDR3 sequence: CASSEELKGQGPGYTF. CDR3 sequence (DNA): TGTGCCAGCAGTGAGGAGCTTAAGGGACAGGGGCCTGGCTACACCTTC.

In its sample, this clonotype was seen many times. The V gene is TRBV7-8, the J gene TRBJ2-7; D unresolved. This CDR3 comprises 13 residues. Per the germline V gene, CDR1 is SGHVS and CDR2 is FQNEAQ. The V and J ends lost 2 bases and 4 bases respectively, with 9 bases between them. The CDR3 region has the DNA TGTGCCAGCAGCTTAATCCCCCGATACGAGCAGTACGTC. It translates to CASSLIPRYEQYV.